The source of this T cell receptor (beta chain) is a study of cytomegalovirus exposure and HLA in healthy donors. The germline V gene has CDR1 LNHDA and CDR2 SQIVND (reference sequence). The CDR3 loop spans 15 amino acids. Unmatched junction bases numbered 7, after V lost 5 bases and J lost 1 base. The PCR used 60 Vbeta and 13 Jbeta primers. The protocol was immunoSEQ multiplex PCR, while the TCRdb copy is restricted to in-frame clones and leaves out a portion. The sample comprises 110,000 to 150,000 clones, around 80% of which are singletons, and roughly 2.5% rests with the top ten. Study-level points and caveats: The study put 150 to 200 TCR beta chains on its list as cytomegalovirus-associated. A later analysis showed that HLA-associated TCR beta chains had undergone more clonal expansion than equally common others.

This clone was observed a handful of times. Its antigen is not known. The sequencing sample was made of PBMCs. The chain uses TRBV19 and TRBJ2-7, with 8 bases lining up with TRBD2. This sequence originates from a boy younger than 10 in good health and CMV-seronegative. CDR3: CASSAGASGSYEQYF. CDR3 sequence (DNA): TGTGCCAGTAGTGCCGGGGCTAGCGGGTCCTACGAGCAGTACTTC.